The present T cell receptor (beta chain) was sequenced within a study of blood T cell repertoires in COVID-19. For the study at large: COVID-19 samples, acute and convalescent, were from the United States, Italy and Spain. PBMCs, B-cell-depleted T cells, or T cells provided the cDNA or gDNA that made up the material.

Germline loops: CDR1 LGHDT, CDR2 YNNKEL (reference sequence). V lost 4 bases and J lost 6; bases outside the gene matches: 2. CDR3 length: 13 residues. Study processing details: Amplification of reference gene primers was used by the study to estimate nucleated cell counts. Repertoires were generated with immunoSEQ multiplex PCR, while TCRdb's copy carries only in-frame clones and drops some. The V and J calls and the clone size are those of that table, but D and trimming were determined from the DNA. The profile covers about 27,000 clones, with 65% to 90% appearing a single time and 25% taken by the ten largest.

The rearrangement uses TRBV3-1 (or the pseudogene TRBV3-2) and TRBJ2-2, with 7 bases that match TRBD2. The sequenced sample was peripheral blood. The TCR was taken from a man aged 70-80 years with active COVID-19. Here the CDR3 DNA reads TGTGCCAGCAGCCGCCGGGGGGCCGGGGAGCTGTTTTTT. It encodes CASSRRGAGELFF.